The 15 T cell receptor beta chains listed next were all sequenced from one sample in a study of T cell repertoires in ileal Crohn's disease. The method was immunoSEQ multiplex PCR; TCRdb's version includes in-frame clones alone and lacks a portion of them. The table shows about 880 clones, with 86% occurring only once. As for time point: proximal margin of the surgical specimen (macroscopically non-inflamed). The sample comprised ileal tissue. All receptors derive from an adult with Crohn's disease.

This chain joins TRBV28 and TRBJ1-2; D is possibly TRBD1 (6 bases). CDR3 length equals 14 residues. Germline V lookup: CDR1 MDHEN, CDR2 SYDVKM. V was cut by 1 base and J by 2 bases, with 8 bases left in between. Here the CDR3 DNA reads TGTGCCAGCAGTTTATTTCAGGGGAACTATGGCTACACCTTC. It is translated as CASSLFQGNYGYTF.

CDR3 bases: TGTGCCAGCAGCTTGGAGGGAACAGTCGCCGAGCAGTACTTC. Translation gives CASSLEGTVAEQYF. V gene TRBV5-4 combines with J gene TRBJ2-7, with D unclear. V was shortened by 0 bases and J by 6 bases, with 13 bases between the two germline ends. In germline, CDR1 is SGHNT, CDR2 YYREEE (reference sequence). The CDR3 spans 14 residues.

V gene TRBV19 combines with J gene TRBJ1-2; D is possibly TRBD1 (5 bases). Per germline, CDR1 LNHDA and CDR2 SQIVND (reference sequence). Trimming pared 5 bases from V and 6 bases from J, leaving 16 bases between. This CDR3 comprises 14 residues. CDR3 in amino acids: CASSPTRQSHGYTF. DNA for the CDR3: TGTGCCAGTAGTCCCACTAGACAGAGTCATGGCTACACCTTC. The complete variable domain, with remaining parts taken from reference TRBV19 and TRBJ1-2, reads DGGITQSPKYLFRKEGQNVTLSCEQNLNHDAMYWYRQDPGQGLRLIYYSQIVNDFQKGDIAEGYSVSREKKESFPLTVTSAQKNPTAFYLCASSPTRQSHGYTFGSGTRLTVV.

This clone was found once. J is TRBJ2-7 and V is TRBV13; D may be TRBD1 (6 bases). V gave up 5 bases and J gave up 6 bases, with 17 bases separating them. Germline assignment: CDR1 PRHDT and CDR2 FYEKMQ (reference sequence). The CDR3 runs 14 residues. The CDR3: CASSTGQFPPEQYF. In DNA, the CDR3 is TGTGCCAGCAGCACAGGACAGTTCCCTCCCGAGCAGTACTTC.

This chain joins TRBV28 and TRBJ2-7; the match to TRBD1 covers 11 bases. Germline CDR1 is MDHEN and CDR2 is SYDVKM. The length of the CDR3 is 13 residues. The trim removed 8 bases at V and 7 bases at J, leaving 7 bases unmatched. CDR3 nucleotides: TGTGCCAGCGGGGGGACAGGGGGAAGGGAGCAGTACTTC. Translating gives CASGGTGGREQYF.

About this clone: The junction departs from germline at one end; a sequencing error may be responsible. The CDR3 DNA is TGTGCCAGCAGCTTAGGGAACCCCGGGGAGCTGTTTTTT. Translation: CASSLGNPGELFF. V is TRBV9 and J is TRBJ2-2, with no clear D. The CDR3 consists of 13 residues. Looked up from germline, CDR1 is SGDLS and CDR2 is YYNGEE.

The chain combines TRBV9 with TRBJ2-3; TRBD2 matches at 8 bases. The length of the CDR3 is 16 residues. Germline assignment: CDR1 SGDLS and CDR2 YYNGEE. The ends lost 3 bases at V and 1 base at J; junction bases unmatched: 7. CDR3: CASSAIAGSGTDTQYF. The CDR3, as DNA: TGTGCCAGCAGCGCAATAGCGGGGAGTGGCACAGATACGCAGTATTTT.

The genes are TRBV4-3 and TRBJ1-6; a weak D match, TRBD1 (5 bases). This CDR3 is built from 15 residues. Between the trimmed V and J ends, which lost 3 bases and 5 bases, there was a span of 11 bases. Per the germline V gene, CDR1 is LGHNA and CDR2 is YSLEER. CDR3 protein: CASSQGTRDNSPLHF. The CDR3 DNA reads TGCGCCAGCAGCCAGGGAACCAGGGATAATTCACCCCTCCACTTT.

The V and J genes are TRBV5-1 and TRBJ2-7; 12 nucleotides align to TRBD1. J gave up 5 bases and V 2 bases, and 8 bases lay outside the gene matches. Germline CDR1 SGHRS, CDR2 YFSETQ. CDR3 length: 16 residues. Written as DNA, the CDR3 is TGCGCCAGCAGCTTTGGGGACAGGGGGCCGGTGGACGAGCAGTACTTC. This encodes CASSFGDRGPVDEQYF.

Here the CDR3 DNA reads TGTGCCATCAGTGAGGGGACTGAGGCAGATACGCAGTATTTT. Translated, it gives CAISEGTEADTQYF. The chain recombines TRBV10-3 with TRBJ2-3; D is possibly TRBD2 (6 bases). The CDR3 length is 14 residues. Germline V gene lookup returns CDR1 ENHRY and CDR2 SYGVKD. With 2 bases removed from V and 4 bases from J, the gap between germline ends came to 10 bases.

The J gene is TRBJ2-3, the V gene TRBV19; 8 positions agree with TRBD2. V trimming: 7 bases; J trimming: 4 bases; junction bases outside the gene matches: 10. Per the germline V gene, CDR1 is LNHDA and CDR2 is SQIVND (reference sequence). The CDR3 is 15 amino acids. DNA for the CDR3: TGTGCCAGTACCCCGTCCGGGGGGGCCTCAGATACGCAGTATTTT. Translated: CASTPSGGASDTQYF.

V and J are TRBV5-1 and TRBJ1-2; 7 bases line up with TRBD1. J lost 0 bases, V lost 3 bases, and 2 bases had no gene match. The germline V gene has CDR1 SGHRS and CDR2 YFSETQ. The CDR3 is made up of 14 amino acids. The CDR3 reads CASSSGTANYGYTF. The CDR3 DNA sequence: TGCGCCAGCAGCTCCGGGACAGCTAACTATGGCTACACCTTC.

The chain couples TRBV9 to TRBJ1-2; 7 bases match TRBD1. CDR1 and CDR2 from the germline V gene are SGDLS and YYNGEE. Germline trimming cut 3 bases from V and 7 bases from J; bases unmatched to any gene: 24. The CDR3 is 19 amino acids. CDR3 DNA sequence: TGTGCCAGCAGCGCCGATTCCCGACAGGGAAACCCCCATTGGGGTGGCTACACCTTC. Protein: CASSADSRQGNPHWGGYTF.

CDR3 protein: CASSQASVGDGTYEQYF. The CDR3 DNA follows: TGCGCCAGCAGCCAAGCGTCGGTCGGTGACGGGACCTACGAGCAGTACTTC. The rearrangement links TRBV4-1 to TRBJ2-7, with D tentatively TRBD2 (5 bases). The ends were cut back, 1 base at V and 2 bases at J, with 18 bases in the middle. Germline assignment: CDR1 MGHRA and CDR2 YSYEKL. CDR3 length: 17 residues.

The J gene is TRBJ1-1, the V gene TRBV30; D not resolved. Germline-derived CDR1 and CDR2 are GTSNPN and SVGIG (reference sequence). The CDR3 totals 12 residues. V was pared by 5 bases and J by 5 bases, with 12 bases between. The CDR3 bases are TGTGCCTGGGATCCCGGGAGAACTGAAGCTTTCTTT. Encoded protein: CAWDPGRTEAFF.